This entry lists 29 T cell receptor beta chains sequenced from one sample in a study of T cell repertoires in cytomegalovirus infection. What these receptors recognize is not known. TCRdb recomputed calls from the reads with MiXCR, one row per CDR3 protein. The table records 100,000 to 150,000 distinct CDR3 sequences, around 25% of them present only once. The specimen sequenced was PBMCs, sequenced either directly or after in vitro stimulation (not recorded which). The receptors stem from a human donor in good health (CMV status not recorded). Some clones in this sample may be carry-over from other donors' samples.

This clonotype was found many times. Written as DNA, the CDR3 is TGTGCCAGCAGCTTAGCGGCTAGCGGGGACACAGATACGCAGTATTTT. Translation gives CASSLAASGDTDTQYF. The chain carries TRBV7-9 and TRBJ2-3, with 9 bases that match TRBD2. The germline V gene encodes CDR1 SEHNR and CDR2 FQNEAQ (reference sequence). J was trimmed by 2 bases and V by 0 bases; bases with no gene match: 3. The length of the CDR3 is 16 residues.

This clonotype was picked up a small number of times. This chain joins TRBV5-1 and TRBJ1-1; 8 bases map to TRBD1. The trim removed 2 bases at V and 1 base at J, leaving 7 bases unmatched. The CDR3 covers 16 residues. The germline CDR1 and CDR2 sequences are SGHRS and YFSETQ. In DNA, the CDR3 is TGCGCCAGCAGCTTCCCCGGGACAGGTTCGAACACTGAAGCTTTCTTT. Its translation: CASSFPGTGSNTEAFF.

This clonotype was picked up a small number of times. This sequence joins TRBV7-2 and TRBJ2-3; 13 bases line up with TRBD2. The germline V gene has CDR1 SGHTA and CDR2 FQGNSA. Trimming took 6 bases from V and 4 from J; bases not matched to a gene: 4. CDR3 size: 15 residues. The CDR3 nucleotides read TGTGCCAGCAGGCCCGGACTAGCGGGAGCAGATACGCAGTATTTT. This sequence encodes CASRPGLAGADTQYF.

This clonotype was detected only a few times. This rearrangement joins TRBV5-4 to TRBJ2-1; no definite D call. Trimming took off 7 bases at V and 3 bases at J, with 11 bases between the two ends. The CDR3 runs 13 residues. Germline CDR1 is SGHNT and CDR2 is YYREEE (reference sequence). Here the CDR3 reads CASATAYYNEQFF. CDR3 bases: TGTGCCAGCGCGACGGCTTACTACAATGAGCAGTTCTTC.

CDR3 amino acids: CASSSRLAGNTIYF. CDR3 DNA sequence: TGTGCCAGCAGCTCCCGACTAGCTGGAAACACCATATATTTT. The V and J genes are TRBV7-8 and TRBJ1-3; D gene unclear. This CDR3 is 14 amino acids long. Per germline, CDR1 SGHVS and CDR2 FQNEAQ. V dropped 4 bases and J dropped 2 bases, with 9 bases sitting between them.

This clonotype appeared once. V and J are TRBV6-5 and TRBJ2-1; D is unresolved. The germline gives CDR1 MNHEY, CDR2 SVGAGI. The CDR3 spans 16 residues. V shed 0 bases and J shed 8 bases, with 17 bases lying between them. This chain's CDR3 is CASSYSSGLDRHEQFF. In DNA, the CDR3 is TGTGCCAGCAGTTACTCGTCTGGGCTGGACCGTCATGAGCAGTTCTTC.

The chain joins TRBV24-1 to TRBJ2-5; D tentatively fits TRBD1 or TRBD2 (6 bases each). The germline V gene encodes CDR1 KGHDR and CDR2 SFDVKD. Between the trimmed V and J ends, which lost 0 bases and 3 bases, there was a span of 13 bases. This CDR3 region has 16 residues. CDR3 region: CATSDLARRGEETQYF. For the CDR3, the DNA is TGTGCCACCAGTGATTTGGCCAGGAGGGGGGAAGAGACCCAGTACTTC.

This clonotype was counted ten times or more. The rearrangement links TRBV7-2 to TRBJ1-5; maybe TRBD1 (5 bases). CDR1 and CDR2 from the germline V gene are SGHTA and FQGNSA. V shed 5 bases and J shed 6 bases, with 20 bases lying between them. This CDR3 has 16 residues. CDR3 protein: CASSPLAGEVSQPQHF. In DNA form, the CDR3 reads TGTGCCAGCAGCCCCCTCGCGGGGGAAGTAAGTCAGCCCCAGCATTTT.

The sample holds a few counts of this clonotype. The chain couples TRBV7-6 to TRBJ1-2; TRBD1 matches at 8 bases. The CDR3 spans 14 residues. The J segment lost 4 bases and the V segment lost 2 bases, leaving 3 bases of the junction unmatched. In germline, CDR1 is SGHVS, CDR2 FNYEAQ. The DNA of the CDR3 is TGTGCCAGCAGCTTAACCGGGACAGGCTATGGCTACACCTTC. The encoded protein is CASSLTGTGYGYTF.

This chain connects TRBV24-1 to TRBJ2-7, with D hard to call. CDR1 and CDR2 from the germline V gene are KGHDR and SFDVKD. Between the trimmed V and J ends, which lost 4 bases and 6 bases, there was a span of 12 bases. The CDR3 has 13 residues. The CDR3 is CATSEHGVSEQYF. The CDR3 DNA reads as TGTGCCACCAGTGAACATGGGGTTTCCGAGCAGTACTTC.

This clonotype was picked up many times. The V and J genes are TRBV28 and TRBJ2-1; TRBD2 matches at 13 bases. Germline V lookup: CDR1 MDHEN, CDR2 SYDVKM. CDR3 length: 15 residues. Germline trimming cut 5 bases from V and 6 bases from J; bases unmatched to any gene: 4. CDR3 coding DNA: TGTGCCAGCAGTCCCAGACTAGCGGGAGGCAATGAGCAGTTCTTC. It codes for CASSPRLAGGNEQFF.

This chain connects TRBV7-2 to TRBJ2-3; tentative D call: TRBD2 (6 bases). This CDR3 has 13 residues. V lost 5 bases to trimming and J lost 13 bases, with 19 bases between them. Germline CDR1 SGHTA, CDR2 FQGNSA. CDR3 sequence reads: CASSLTGARPEYF. The CDR3 region has the DNA TGTGCCAGCAGCCTCACGGGAGCACGGCCGGAGTATTTT.

The J gene is TRBJ1-2, the V gene TRBV14; no firm D call. The V gene's germline CDR1 is SGHDN and CDR2 FVKESK. CDR3 length equals 16 residues. V lost 3 bases, J lost 5 bases, and 19 bases lay in between. The CDR3 nucleotides read TGTGCCAGCAGCCAGATTAAACTCTACTCGCATTATGGCTACACCTTC. Translating it yields CASSQIKLYSHYGYTF.

This clonotype was counted between two and nine times. This sequence joins TRBV12-3 or TRBV12-4 and TRBJ1-1; TRBD1 might be the D (6 bases). V was trimmed by 4 bases and J by 7 bases, leaving 19 bases between them. This CDR3 comprises 15 residues. In nucleotides, the CDR3 is TGTGCCAGCAGTTCGGACAGAAAGAGGCGAGATGAAGCTTTCTTT. Encoded protein: CASSSDRKRRDEAFF.

This clonotype was found many times. The J gene is TRBJ2-1, the V gene TRBV6-1; 13 positions match TRBD2. The germline CDR1 and CDR2 sequences are MNHNS and SASEGT. This CDR3 has 16 amino acids. V dropped 5 bases and J dropped 4; count of bases not matched to a gene: 5. The CDR3 nucleotides are TGTGCCAGCAGTCTCAGACTAGCGGGAGGTTACAATGAGCAGTTCTTC. Protein: CASSLRLAGGYNEQFF.

The table lists this clonotype with many counts. The rearrangement uses TRBV7-9 and TRBJ2-7; no firm D call. Trimming removed 5 bases from V and 9 bases from J, with 14 bases in between. The CDR3 sequence is 12 residues long. From germline, CDR1 is SEHNR and CDR2 FQNEAQ (reference sequence). The CDR3 loop is CASSDGPLGQYF. The CDR3 coding sequence is TGTGCCAGCAGCGACGGGCCCCTGGGGCAGTACTTC.

This sequence joins TRBV7-2 and TRBJ2-5; the D is unclear. CDR3 length: 14 residues. Between the trimmed V and J ends, which lost 0 bases and 5 bases, there was a span of 10 bases. Germline values: CDR1 SGHTA, CDR2 FQGNSA. The DNA of the CDR3 is TGTGCCAGCAGCTTAGCAACTGGGTTCGAGACCCAGTACTTC. Its translation is CASSLATGFETQYF.

The chain joins TRBV7-8 to TRBJ1-5; D call uncertain. Trimming removed 5 bases from V and 3 bases from J, with 8 bases in between. The germline CDR1 and CDR2 sequences are SGHVS and FQNEAQ. The CDR3 is 13 amino acids. The CDR3 coding sequence is TGTGCCAGCAGCAGAGCGGTCAATCAGCCCCAGCATTTT. Translation: CASSRAVNQPQHF. Full variable domain (rest looked up from reference TRBV7-8 and TRBJ1-5): GAGVSQSPRYKVAKRGQDVALRCDPISGHVSLFWYQQALGQGPEFLTYFQNEAQLDKSGLPSDRFFAERPEGSVSTLKIQRTQQEDSAVYLCASSRAVNQPQHFGDGTRLSIL.

This sequence joins TRBV6-5 and TRBJ2-3; 7 bases align to TRBD2. Losses at the gene ends were 6 bases for V and 4 bases for J; bases not matched to a gene: 7. Germline CDR1 MNHEY, CDR2 SVGAGI. The CDR3 extends over 14 amino acids. CDR3 sequence (DNA): TGTGCCAGCAGCGGACTAGGGTCTGCAGATACGCAGTATTTT. It specifies CASSGLGSADTQYF.

There are many counts of this clonotype. The chain has TRBV7-2 and TRBJ2-7; D gene ambiguous. The CDR3 has 12 amino acids. The V gene lost 7 bases and the J gene lost 2 bases, with 9 bases spanning the gap. Per germline, CDR1 SGHTA and CDR2 FQGNSA. This CDR3 is CASIGGTYEQYF. For the CDR3, the DNA is TGTGCCAGCATCGGCGGAACCTACGAGCAGTACTTC.

Many counts were recorded for this clonotype. J is TRBJ1-2 and V is TRBV7-2, with no clear D. V was pared by 5 bases and J by 2 bases, with 18 bases between. The CDR3 loop spans 16 amino acids. Germline V gene data show CDR1 as SGHTA and CDR2 as FQGNSA. The CDR3 spells CASSRVTRVENYGYTF. The CDR3 DNA reads TGTGCCAGCAGCCGCGTGACGAGGGTGGAGAACTATGGCTACACCTTC.

The rearrangement links TRBV27 to TRBJ2-5; tentative D call: TRBD2 (5 bases). The V gene's germline CDR1 is MNHEY and CDR2 SMNVEV (reference sequence). This CDR3 has 19 residues. V lost 6 bases and J 1 base, leaving 27 bases between the germline ends. CDR3 protein: CASSKLAGLAQRGQETQYF. DNA of the CDR3: TGTGCCAGCAGCAAGTTGGCGGGTCTTGCACAGCGAGGCCAAGAGACCCAGTACTTC.

This clonotype was observed a few times. The chain has TRBV10-2 and TRBJ2-7, with TRBD2 matching over 11 bases. This CDR3 has 14 residues. V lost 5 bases and J lost 2; bases outside the gene matches: 2. CDR1 and CDR2 from the germline V gene are WSHSY and SAAADI. For the CDR3, the DNA is TGCGCCAGCAGTTTAGCGGGAGGGACCTACGAGCAGTACGTC. Its protein is CASSLAGGTYEQYV.

This clonotype was seen a few times. The J gene is TRBJ2-7, the V gene TRBV4-1, with TRBD2 as a possible D gene (6 bases). This CDR3 has 17 amino acids. The ends were cut back, 4 bases at V and 6 bases at J, with 25 bases in the middle. Per the germline V gene, CDR1 is MGHRA and CDR2 is YSYEKL. This CDR3 reads CASSLFPQEGLPSEQYV. Written as DNA, the CDR3 is TGCGCCAGCAGCCTCTTCCCGCAGGAGGGGCTCCCTTCCGAGCAGTACGTC.

This clonotype was recorded many times. The gene calls are TRBV10-3 and TRBJ1-5, with no clear D. Trimming took 11 bases from V and 1 from J, leaving 24 bases between them. Looked up from germline, CDR1 is ENHRY and CDR2 is SYGVKD. The CDR3 covers 17 residues. This CDR3 reads CASIEGPWVGSNQPQHF. In DNA, the CDR3 is TGTGCCTCGATTGAGGGCCCTTGGGTTGGGAGCAATCAGCCCCAGCATTTT.

The V and J genes are TRBV6-2 or TRBV6-3 and TRBJ1-1; the match to TRBD1 covers 8 bases. Germline V gene lookup returns CDR1 MNHEY and CDR2 SVGEGT. Trimming removed 7 bases from V and 5 bases from J; junction bases left unmatched: 9. This CDR3 has 14 amino acids. The CDR3: CASNSDQGATEAFF. The CDR3 DNA reads as TGTGCCAGCAACTCGGACCAGGGGGCGACTGAAGCTTTCTTT.

The rearrangement uses TRBV4-3 and TRBJ1-6; D unclear. The ends were cut back, 0 bases at V and 10 bases at J, with 13 bases in the middle. CDR3 length equals 15 residues. Germline V lookup: CDR1 LGHNA, CDR2 YSLEER. CDR3 nucleotide sequence: TGCGCCAGCAGCCAAGAAGGGAGGACGCGGTCACCCCTCCACTTT. It encodes CASSQEGRTRSPLHF.

This clonotype was observed a handful of times. The chain couples TRBV19 to TRBJ2-2; TRBD2 aligns across 7 bases. CDR1 is LNHDA and CDR2 is SQIVND in the germline V gene (reference sequence). The CDR3 has 16 residues. V lost 2 bases to trimming and J lost 2 bases; unmatched junction nucleotides: 5. CDR3 nucleotide sequence: TGTGCCAGTAGTATAAGCCTAGCGGTCAACACCGGGGAGCTGTTTTTT. Its protein is CASSISLAVNTGELFF.

This rearrangement joins TRBV19 to TRBJ1-4; no clear D gene. The ends were cut back, 3 bases at V and 0 bases at J, with 5 bases in the middle. This CDR3 has 14 residues. CDR1 LNHDA and CDR2 SQIVND come from the germline V gene (reference sequence). This CDR3 reads CASSIYTTNEKLFF. In nucleotides, the CDR3 is TGTGCCAGTAGTATTTACACAACTAATGAAAAACTGTTTTTT. The full variable domain, completed using reference TRBV19 and TRBJ1-4, is DGGITQSPKYLFRKEGQNVTLSCEQNLNHDAMYWYRQDPGQGLRLIYYSQIVNDFQKGDIAEGYSVSREKKESFPLTVTSAQKNPTAFYLCASSIYTTNEKLFFGSGTQLSVL.